This entry is about one T cell receptor (beta chain). Method: immunoSEQ multiplex PCR; TCRdb's copy keeps in-frame clones and lacks some. Among nearly 60,000 clones listed, about 89% were seen once. V dropped 2 bases and J dropped 7; count of bases not matched to a gene: 10. The length of the CDR3 is 16 residues. Germline loops: CDR1 SNHLY, CDR2 FYNNEI. This sample stems from a study of T cell changes during pregnancy in multiple sclerosis. The material sequenced was CD4+ T cells from peripheral blood mononuclear cells, taken after pregnancy. The V call is TRBV2, the J call TRBJ2-2; 7 bases align to TRBD1. The clonotype was recovered from a female donor in good health, enrolled as a control in a pregnancy study. CDR3 sequence (DNA): TGTGCCAGCAGTGAAATCCAGAAGGGGGCACTCGGGGAGCTGTTTTTT. Residues: CASSEIQKGALGELFF.